Listed below are T cell receptor beta chains from one sample, sequenced in a study of blood T cell repertoires in COVID-19. The protocol was immunoSEQ multiplex PCR, while the TCRdb copy is restricted to in-frame clones and leaves out a portion. Counted here are approximately 230,000 clones, around 85% occurring once; the ten biggest clones make up approximately 9.1%. The sequenced material came from peripheral blood. The receptors were gathered from a man older than 75 with acute or convalescent COVID-19. Each CDR3 is given with its conserved first and last residue. Each record gives: V gene, D gene, J gene, clone size, CDR3 DNA, CDR3 protein. The D gene is left open where the match is weak. A row's size may be missing; if present it is once, few, many or a size class.

v_call: TRBV6-5; d_call: TRBD1; j_call: TRBJ2-7; clone_size: -; cdr3_nt: TGTGCCAGCCGGAGGACAGGGGGGACCTACGAGCAGTACTTC; cdr3_aa: CASRRTGGTYEQYF
v_call: TRBV4-1; d_call: TRBD2; j_call: TRBJ2-2; clone_size: once; cdr3_nt: TGCGCCAGCAGCCAAAGCGTAGCGGGAGCGAACACCGGGGAGCTGTTTTTT; cdr3_aa: CASSQSVAGANTGELFF
v_call: TRBV18; d_call: -; j_call: TRBJ2-7; clone_size: -; cdr3_nt: TGTGCCAGCTCACCTCTCCGGGACATAAGATACGAGCAGTACTTC; cdr3_aa: CASSPLRDIRYEQYF
v_call: TRBV7-3; d_call: -; j_call: TRBJ2-2; clone_size: -; cdr3_nt: TGTGCCAGCAGCCGGGAAACCGGGGAGCTGTTTTTT; cdr3_aa: CASSRETGELFF
v_call: TRBV6-5; d_call: -; j_call: TRBJ2-1; clone_size: few; cdr3_nt: TGTGCCAGCAGTTACGGGTCCTCCGGAGACAATGAGCAGTTCTTC; cdr3_aa: CASSYGSSGDNEQFF
v_call: TRBV7-8; d_call: -; j_call: TRBJ2-2; clone_size: -; cdr3_nt: TGTGCCAGCAGCTTAGTGGGGCTTACCGGGGAGCTGTTTTTT; cdr3_aa: CASSLVGLTGELFF
v_call: TRBV13; d_call: TRBD1; j_call: TRBJ1-1; clone_size: -; cdr3_nt: TGTGCCAGCAGGGGGACAGGGAACACTGAAGCTTTCTTT; cdr3_aa: CASRGTGNTEAFF
v_call: TRBV19; d_call: TRBD1; j_call: TRBJ1-5; clone_size: -; cdr3_nt: TGTGCCAGTAGTACTTATACAGGGGGCCCTGGGCAGCCCCAGCATTTT; cdr3_aa: CASSTYTGGPGQPQHF
v_call: TRBV20-1; d_call: -; j_call: TRBJ1-1; clone_size: -; cdr3_nt: TGCAGTGCCGGCCTGACAGGAGAAGCTTTCTTT; cdr3_aa: CSAGLTGEAFF
v_call: TRBV25-1; d_call: -; j_call: TRBJ1-1; clone_size: -; cdr3_nt: TGTGCCAGCACTAAGACAGGAACGAACACTGAAGCTTTCTTT; cdr3_aa: CASTKTGTNTEAFF
v_call: TRBV19; d_call: -; j_call: TRBJ1-5; clone_size: -; cdr3_nt: TGTGCCAGTAGTATCTCTCCACCGGGGCAGCCCCAGCATTTT; cdr3_aa: CASSISPPGQPQHF